This passage covers 8 T cell receptor beta chains from one sample sequenced in a study of blood T cell repertoires in COVID-19. Method: immunoSEQ multiplex PCR; TCRdb's copy keeps in-frame clones and lacks some. The sample shows fewer than 300,000 clones, over 75% of them seen only once. Specimen: peripheral blood. The receptors were sampled from a man aged 18 to 30 with active or convalescent COVID-19.

J is TRBJ1-5 and V is TRBV6-5; no clear D. The V and J ends lost 0 bases and 3 bases respectively, with 9 bases between them. CDR1 is MNHEY and CDR2 is SVGAGI in the germline V gene. This CDR3 spans 15 amino acids. The CDR3 region is CASSYSAGVNQPQHF. In nucleotides, the CDR3 is TGTGCCAGCAGTTACTCAGCGGGAGTCAATCAGCCCCAGCATTTT.

The rearrangement joins TRBV18 to TRBJ1-3; a weak D match, TRBD1 (6 bases). The CDR3 sequence is 20 residues long. Per the germline V gene, CDR1 is KGHSH and CDR2 is LQKENI. Trimming took off 3 bases at V and 3 bases at J, with 27 bases between the two ends. This CDR3 is CASSPALVRSGARDGNTIYF. The CDR3 DNA reads TGTGCCAGCTCACCCGCGCTGGTCAGGTCAGGGGCACGCGATGGAAACACCATATATTTT.

This chain links TRBV3-1 (or the pseudogene TRBV3-2) with TRBJ2-4, with D unresolved. V lost 0 bases, J lost 4 bases, and 10 bases lay in between. The germline gives CDR1 LGHDT, CDR2 YNNKEL (reference sequence). The CDR3 is 15 residues long. The CDR3 loop is CASSQESIGKNIQYF. In DNA form, the CDR3 reads TGTGCCAGCAGCCAAGAGAGTATCGGGAAAAACATTCAGTACTTC.

This clone has only one observation. J is TRBJ1-6 and V is TRBV9; possible D gene TRBD1, 6 bases. There are 12 residues in the CDR3. Trimming cost V 3 bases and J 11 bases, with 9 bases left between them. Looked up from germline, CDR1 is SGDLS and CDR2 is YYNGEE. The CDR3 bases are TGTGCCAGCAGCGAGACAGGAGCACCCCTCCACTTT. Translating it yields CASSETGAPLHF.

J is TRBJ2-5 and V is TRBV5-1; TRBD1 agrees at 12 bases. V was pared by 4 bases and J by 5 bases, with 6 bases of the junction left unmatched. CDR1 is SGHRS, CDR2 YFSETQ, per germline. There are 15 residues in the CDR3. CDR3 sequence reads: CASSRDRGQMETQYF. CDR3 DNA: TGCGCCAGCAGCCGGGACAGGGGGCAAATGGAGACCCAGTACTTC.

V usage is TRBV5-4 and J usage is TRBJ1-2; the match to TRBD1 covers 8 bases. The CDR3 has 13 residues. The trim removed 3 bases at V and 2 bases at J, leaving 0 bases unmatched. Germline assignment: CDR1 SGHNT and CDR2 YYREEE (reference sequence). In DNA form, the CDR3 reads TGTGCCAGCAGCTGGACAGGGAACTATGGCTACACCTTC. Protein sequence: CASSWTGNYGYTF.

The gene calls are TRBV4-1 and TRBJ2-1, with 10 nucleotides matching TRBD1. The V gene end was trimmed by 0 bases and the J gene end by 3 bases; junction bases not matched to a gene: 11. CDR3 length: 19 amino acids. Germline loops: CDR1 MGHRA, CDR2 YSYEKL. The CDR3 DNA sequence: TGCGCCAGCAGCCAAGATATACCCACCGGGACAGGGGACTACAATGAGCAGTTCTTC. The encoded protein is CASSQDIPTGTGDYNEQFF.

J is TRBJ1-2 and V is TRBV6-2 or TRBV6-3; possible D gene TRBD1, 6 bases. This CDR3 has 21 residues. Germline values: CDR1 MNHEY, CDR2 SVGEGT. The V end was cut by 0 bases, the J end by 2 bases, with 28 bases between. The CDR3 loop is CASSYSIEGQQGPGRNYGYTF. The CDR3 DNA reads TGTGCCAGCAGTTACTCGATTGAAGGGCAACAGGGACCCGGGCGGAACTATGGCTACACCTTC.